This T cell receptor (beta chain) derives from a study of molecular identifiers for immune sequencing clone quantification. This clonotype has a count of ten or more. TCRdb reprocessed the PCR reads via MiXCR and lists one record per CDR3 protein. The data show 250,000 to 350,000 distinct CDR3 sequences, about a fifth seen once. Trimming removed 1 base at V and 4 bases at J, with 12 bases between. There are 15 residues in the CDR3. The V gene's germline CDR1 is SGHVS and CDR2 FNYEAQ. Source material: naive CD8+ T cells from blood, with Jurkat cell RNA spiked in. Stated subset: FACS-sorted CD8+CD4-CCR7+CD45RA+ naive T cells. The source is a human donor in good health. Some libraries in this study had Jurkat cell RNA spiked in. The chain links TRBV7-6 to TRBJ2-3, with D perhaps matching TRBD2 (5 bases). The CDR3 loop is CASSLEAVWADTQYF. Here the CDR3 DNA reads TGTGCCAGCAGCTTAGAAGCGGTTTGGGCAGATACGCAGTATTTT.